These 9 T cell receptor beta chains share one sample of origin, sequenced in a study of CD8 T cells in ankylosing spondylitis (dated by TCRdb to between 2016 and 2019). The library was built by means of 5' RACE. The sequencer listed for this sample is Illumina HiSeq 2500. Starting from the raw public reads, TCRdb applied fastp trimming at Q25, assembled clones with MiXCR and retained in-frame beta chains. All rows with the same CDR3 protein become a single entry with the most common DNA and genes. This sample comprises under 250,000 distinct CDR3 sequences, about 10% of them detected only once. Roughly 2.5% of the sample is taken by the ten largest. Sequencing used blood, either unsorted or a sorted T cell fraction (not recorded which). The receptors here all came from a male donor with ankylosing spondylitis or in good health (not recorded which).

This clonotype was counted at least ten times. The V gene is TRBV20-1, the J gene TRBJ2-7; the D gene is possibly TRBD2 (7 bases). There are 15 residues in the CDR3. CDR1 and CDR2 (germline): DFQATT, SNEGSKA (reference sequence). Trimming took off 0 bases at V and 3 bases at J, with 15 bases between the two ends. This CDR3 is CSARDQGGGSYEQYF. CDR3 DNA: TGCAGTGCTAGAGATCAAGGGGGGGGTAGCTACGAGCAGTACTTC.

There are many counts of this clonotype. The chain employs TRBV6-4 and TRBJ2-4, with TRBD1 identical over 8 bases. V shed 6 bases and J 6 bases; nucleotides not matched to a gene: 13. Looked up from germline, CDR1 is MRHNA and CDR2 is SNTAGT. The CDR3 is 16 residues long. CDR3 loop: CASSDGPLTGANIQYF. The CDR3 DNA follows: TGTGCCAGCAGCGATGGGCCTCTGACAGGGGCAAACATTCAGTACTTC.

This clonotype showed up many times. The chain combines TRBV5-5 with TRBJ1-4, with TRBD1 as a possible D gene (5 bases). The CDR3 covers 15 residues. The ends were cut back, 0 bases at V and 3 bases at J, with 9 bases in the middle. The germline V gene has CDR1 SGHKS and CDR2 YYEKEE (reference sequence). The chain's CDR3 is CASSLGGWSNEKLFF. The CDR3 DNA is TGTGCCAGCAGCTTGGGGGGCTGGTCTAATGAAAAACTGTTTTTT.

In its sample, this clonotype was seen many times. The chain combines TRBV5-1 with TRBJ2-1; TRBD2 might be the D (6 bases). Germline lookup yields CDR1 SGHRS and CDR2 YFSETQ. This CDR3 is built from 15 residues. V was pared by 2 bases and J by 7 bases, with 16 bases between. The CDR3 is CASSFGGVGINEQFF. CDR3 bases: TGCGCCAGCAGCTTCGGGGGAGTAGGTATAAATGAGCAGTTCTTC. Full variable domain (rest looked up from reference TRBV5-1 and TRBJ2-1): KAGVTQTPRYLIKTRGQQVTLSCSPISGHRSVSWYQQTPGQGLQFLFEYFSETQRNKGNFPGRFSGRQFSNSRSEMNVSTLELGDSALYLCASSFGGVGINEQFFGPGTRLTVL.

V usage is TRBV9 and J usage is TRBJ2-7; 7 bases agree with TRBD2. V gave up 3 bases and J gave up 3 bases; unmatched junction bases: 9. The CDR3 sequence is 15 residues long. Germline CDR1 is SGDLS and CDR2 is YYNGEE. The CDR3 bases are TGTGCCAGCAGCGCGTCCCCCGGGACTAACTACGAGCAGTACTTC. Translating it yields CASSASPGTNYEQYF.

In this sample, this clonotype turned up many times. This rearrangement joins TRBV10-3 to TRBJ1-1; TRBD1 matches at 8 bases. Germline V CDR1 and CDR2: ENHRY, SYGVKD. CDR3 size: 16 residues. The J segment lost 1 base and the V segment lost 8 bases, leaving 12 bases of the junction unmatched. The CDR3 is CAILITGTGGNTEAFF. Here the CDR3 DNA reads TGTGCCATCCTTATAACCGGGACAGGCGGGAACACTGAAGCTTTCTTT.

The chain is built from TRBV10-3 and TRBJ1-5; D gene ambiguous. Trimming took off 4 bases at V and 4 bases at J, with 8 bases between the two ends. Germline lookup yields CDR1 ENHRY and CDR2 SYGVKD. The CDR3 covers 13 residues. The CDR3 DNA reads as TGTGCCATCAGTGGTGGAGAGAATCAGCCCCAGCATTTT. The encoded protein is CAISGGENQPQHF.

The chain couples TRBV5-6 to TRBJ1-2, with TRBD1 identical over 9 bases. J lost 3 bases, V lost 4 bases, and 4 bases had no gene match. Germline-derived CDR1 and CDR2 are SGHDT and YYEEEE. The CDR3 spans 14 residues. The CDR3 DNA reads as TGTGCCAGCAGCATAGGGACAGGGTACTATGGCTACACCTTC. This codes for CASSIGTGYYGYTF.

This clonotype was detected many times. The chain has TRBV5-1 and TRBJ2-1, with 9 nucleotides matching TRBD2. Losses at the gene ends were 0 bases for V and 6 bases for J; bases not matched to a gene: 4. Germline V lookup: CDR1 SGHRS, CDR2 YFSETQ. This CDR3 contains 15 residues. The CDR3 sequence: CASSLDGGRGNEQFF. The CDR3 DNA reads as TGCGCCAGCAGCTTGGATGGCGGGAGGGGCAATGAGCAGTTCTTC.